Shown below are 4 T cell receptor beta chains from a single sample sequenced in a study of blood T cell repertoires in COVID-19. TCRdb's copy holds only in-frame clones and misses some; the assay was immunoSEQ multiplex PCR. The sample carries roughly 380,000 clones, 80% to 90% recorded once. The specimen sequenced was PBMCs or T cells enriched from blood (not recorded which). The receptors stem from a man aged 30 to 39 who had recovered from COVID-19.

This chain uses TRBV27 with TRBJ1-3, with 9 bases that match TRBD1. Germline assignment: CDR1 MNHEY and CDR2 SMNVEV (reference sequence). The length of the CDR3 is 16 residues. Losses at the gene ends were 7 bases for V and 0 bases for J; bases not matched to a gene: 7. CDR3 residues: CASTSRQGDSGNTIYF. The CDR3 DNA sequence: TGTGCCAGCACCTCAAGACAGGGGGACTCTGGAAACACCATATATTTT.

This rearrangement joins TRBV7-2 to TRBJ1-1; weak D call: TRBD1 (5 bases). Germline lookup yields CDR1 SGHTA and CDR2 FQGNSA. Trimming took off 0 bases at V and 1 base at J, with 9 bases between the two ends. This CDR3 is 15 amino acids long. CDR3 amino acids: CASSLAHGQNTEAFF. The CDR3 DNA is TGTGCCAGCAGCTTAGCGCATGGACAGAACACTGAAGCTTTCTTT.

This clone was observed a single time. J is TRBJ2-7 and V is TRBV28, with D perhaps TRBD1 (6 bases). The CDR3 has 12 residues. Trimming took 8 bases from V and 10 from J, leaving 18 bases between them. Germline V CDR1 and CDR2: MDHEN, SYDVKM. The CDR3 protein is CASRRTDTSQYF. Written as DNA, the CDR3 is TGTGCCAGCCGTCGGACAGACACATCTCAGTACTTC.

This chain connects TRBV12-3 or TRBV12-4 to TRBJ2-7; weak D call: TRBD2 (6 bases). V was pared by 8 bases and J by 4 bases, with 6 bases between. The CDR3 spans 10 residues. The CDR3 sequence is CASGGYEQYF. The CDR3 nucleotides read TGTGCCAGCGGGGGGTACGAGCAGTACTTC.